These 8 T cell receptor beta chains were sequenced from one sample in a study of cytomegalovirus exposure and HLA in healthy donors. A multiplex PCR was run with 60 Vbeta primers and 13 Jbeta primers. Using immunoSEQ multiplex PCR, the repertoire was profiled, and TCRdb retains in-frame clones only, with some absent. The sample lists roughly 50,000 clones, approximately 75% occurring once. The sample consisted of PBMCs. Every receptor here comes from a man younger than 40 in good health and CMV-seropositive.

The rearrangement uses TRBV7-9 and TRBJ1-1; 11 bases agree with TRBD1. V shed 4 bases, J shed 3 bases, and the junction held 4 bases outside the gene matches. Germline V gene lookup returns CDR1 SEHNR and CDR2 FQNEAQ (reference sequence). CDR3 length: 15 residues. Here the CDR3 reads CASSSPDRGHTEAFF. CDR3 DNA: TGTGCCAGCAGCTCCCCGGACAGGGGGCACACTGAAGCTTTCTTT.

V gene TRBV10-2 combines with J gene TRBJ2-5, with 9 nucleotides matching TRBD2. J lost 1 base, V lost 2 bases, and 2 bases had no gene match. Germline CDR1 and CDR2: WSHSY and SAAADI. CDR3 size: 15 residues. Written as DNA, the CDR3 is TGCGCCAGCAGTGAGATGACTAGCGGCCAAGAGACCCAGTACTTC. Residues: CASSEMTSGQETQYF.

This clone was counted a few times. V usage is TRBV2 and J usage is TRBJ2-5; D possibly corresponds to TRBD1 (6 bases). The ends were cut back, 4 bases at V and 6 bases at J, with 12 bases in the middle. Germline lookup yields CDR1 SNHLY and CDR2 FYNNEI. The CDR3 consists of 13 residues. The CDR3 protein is CASSGEGVQTQYF. CDR3 bases: TGTGCCAGCAGTGGAGAGGGGGTACAGACCCAGTACTTC. Combining the CDR3 with reference TRBV2 and TRBJ2-5 gives the whole variable domain EPEVTQTPSHQVTQMGQEVILRCVPISNHLYFYWYRQILGQKVEFLVSFYNNEISEKSEIFDDQFSVERPDGSNFTLKIRSTKLEDSAMYFCASSGEGVQTQYFGPGTRLLVL.

The sample holds a few counts of this clone. CDR3 sequence reads: CASSYSDSSEQFF. The CDR3 DNA is TGTGCCAGCAGTTACTCGGACAGCTCTGAGCAGTTCTTC. V gene TRBV6-5 combines with J gene TRBJ2-1; TRBD1 is a possible D gene (6 bases). CDR1 and CDR2 (germline): MNHEY, SVGAGI. V lost 0 bases, J lost 9 bases, and 9 bases lay in between. The CDR3 has 13 amino acids.

This CDR3 is CASSQAPRIYTF. In DNA form, the CDR3 reads TGTGCCAGCAGCCAAGCCCCGAGGATCTACACCTTC. V usage is TRBV4-2 and J usage is TRBJ1-2; D is ambiguous. The CDR3 extends over 12 amino acids. V was pared by 1 base and J by 10 bases, with 10 bases between. In germline, CDR1 is LGHNA, CDR2 YNFKEQ.

The chain links TRBV7-2 to TRBJ2-2; no reliable D call. The CDR3 loop spans 15 amino acids. Germline loops: CDR1 SGHTA, CDR2 FQGNSA. Trimming took 2 bases from V and 2 from J, leaving 9 bases between them. The CDR3 here is CASSLTQINTGELFF. The CDR3, as DNA: TGTGCCAGCAGCTTAACACAGATAAACACCGGGGAGCTGTTTTTT. Variable domain in full (rest from reference TRBV7-2 and TRBJ2-2): GAGVSQSPSNKVTEKGKDVELRCDPISGHTALYWYRQSLGQGLEFLIYFQGNSAPDKSGLPSDRFSAERTGGSVSTLTIQRTQQEDSAVYLCASSLTQINTGELFFGEGSRLTVL.

The V call is TRBV28, the J call TRBJ2-3, with TRBD2 matching 7 bases. The CDR3 is made up of 15 amino acids. The ends lost 5 bases at V and 1 base at J; junction bases unmatched: 6. The germline CDR1 and CDR2 sequences are MDHEN and SYDVKM. This chain's CDR3 is CASSVLARGTDTQYF. DNA of the CDR3: TGTGCCAGCAGTGTACTAGCGAGGGGCACAGATACGCAGTATTTT.

This clone has only one observation. The V gene is TRBV7-2, the J gene TRBJ1-5; 8 bases line up with TRBD1. The ends lost 5 bases at V and 2 bases at J; junction bases unmatched: 8. The V gene's germline CDR1 is SGHTA and CDR2 FQGNSA. The CDR3 is 16 amino acids. The CDR3 DNA reads as TGTGCCAGCAGCCCTCGGACAGGGAGGGGCAATCAGCCCCAGCATTTT. It yields the protein CASSPRTGRGNQPQHF. The whole variable domain, remainder taken from reference TRBV7-2 and TRBJ1-5, is GAGVSQSPSNKVTEKGKDVELRCDPISGHTALYWYRQSLGQGLEFLIYFQGNSAPDKSGLPSDRFSAERTGGSVSTLTIQRTQQEDSAVYLCASSPRTGRGNQPQHFGDGTRLSIL.